The table lists the clone carrying this TCR beta chain with a count of one. Sequence at one end of the junction differs from germline and may be a read error. With two-round multiplex PCR, TCR beta CDR3 sequences were amplified from genomic DNA. During first-round PCR, primers specific to each TRBV and TRBJ gene were used. One entry per CDR3 protein, called by TCRdb with MiXCR from the multiplex PCR reads. The sample carries over 20,000 distinct CDR3 sequences, around 37% recorded once. This record belongs to a study of prognosis after radiotherapy for stage I lung cancer. CDR3 length: 13 amino acids. Germline V gene data show CDR1 as SGHTA and CDR2 as FQGNSA.

V and J are TRBV7-2 and TRBJ1-2, with D possibly matching TRBD1 (6 bases). The sequencing used PBMCs, collected before or after stereotactic body radiation therapy (not recorded which). The source is a donor over 45 with non-small cell lung cancer. This chain's CDR3 is CASSTGGAYGYKF. CDR3 nucleotide sequence: TGTGCCAGCAGCACGGGGGGCGCATACGGCTACAAATTC.